These 14 T cell receptor beta chains came from one sample sequenced in a study of shared clonotypes between healthy human individuals. This table comes from immunoSEQ multiplex PCR, and its TCRdb copy is limited to in-frame clones, with some not included. Of about 580,000 clones in the sample, roughly 98% were seen once. CD8 cells regarded as naive lacked CD45RO, were positively chosen for CCR7, and omitted terminally differentiated effector memory CD45RA+ cells. The sample comprised naive CD8+ T cells sorted from blood. The receptors derive from a man aged 25 to 40 in good health.

The chain recombines TRBV6-4 with TRBJ2-1; possible D gene TRBD2, 6 bases. Trimming pared 1 base from V and 8 bases from J, leaving 15 bases between. Germline CDR1 is MRHNA and CDR2 is SNTAGT. The CDR3 totals 15 residues. CDR3 nucleotides: TGTGCCAGCAGTGACTGGCGAGCGGGCGTGGATGAGCAGTTCTTC. This sequence encodes CASSDWRAGVDEQFF.

The chain has TRBV28 and TRBJ1-1; D not resolved. This CDR3 is built from 13 residues. Looked up from germline, CDR1 is MDHEN and CDR2 is SYDVKM. V shed 6 bases and J shed 1 base, with 9 bases lying between them. The CDR3 DNA is TGTGCCAGCAGAACTGACGGGAACACTGAAGCTTTCTTT. Its protein product is CASRTDGNTEAFF.

About this clone itself: The sample holds other DNA sequences that translate to the same CDR3. This chain uses TRBV27 with TRBJ2-7, with D possibly matching TRBD2 (6 bases). Trimming removed 2 bases from V and 3 bases from J, with 8 bases in between. The CDR3 extends over 13 amino acids. Germline loops: CDR1 MNHEY, CDR2 SMNVEV (reference sequence). Here the CDR3 reads CASSLNGGYEQYF. As DNA, the CDR3 is TGTGCCAGCAGTTTAAACGGGGGCTACGAGCAGTACTTC.

For this clone: Additional DNA sequences in this sample encode the identical CDR3. This chain joins TRBV5-1 and TRBJ2-7; 9 positions agree with TRBD1. The trim removed 4 bases at V and 3 bases at J, leaving 5 bases unmatched. CDR1 and CDR2 from the germline V gene are SGHRS and YFSETQ. This CDR3 has 14 amino acids. CDR3 region: CASSPGQGVYEQYF. As DNA, the CDR3 is TGCGCCAGCAGCCCGGGACAGGGAGTCTACGAGCAGTACTTC.

This chain joins TRBV2 and TRBJ2-7; D possibly matches TRBD1 or TRBD2 (6 bases each). The CDR3 loop spans 14 amino acids. V was shortened by 4 bases and J by 4 bases, with 14 bases between the two germline ends. Germline lookup yields CDR1 SNHLY and CDR2 FYNNEI. The CDR3 protein is CASSGKGGKYEQYF. CDR3 DNA: TGTGCCAGCAGTGGGAAAGGGGGGAAGTACGAGCAGTACTTC.

V usage is TRBV29-1 and J usage is TRBJ1-1; D gene unclear. From germline, CDR1 is SQVTM and CDR2 ANQGSEA. CDR3 length: 13 residues. Deletions cut 7 bases from V and 3 bases from J, with 15 bases between. As DNA, the CDR3 is TGCAGCGCCTCGAAGGGAGAAGACACTGAAGCTTTCTTT. This codes for CSASKGEDTEAFF.

This clone has just one count. This chain joins TRBV10-3 and TRBJ1-1, with unresolved D. The CDR3 loop spans 13 amino acids. The germline CDR1 and CDR2 sequences are ENHRY and SYGVKD. Trimming removed 2 bases at V and 6 bases at J, with 10 bases between. The DNA for the CDR3 is TGTGCCATCAGTGAGGGTCGGCGGGCTGAAGCTTTCTTT. Translating gives CAISEGRRAEAFF.

The V gene is TRBV28, the J gene TRBJ2-7; 8 bases align to TRBD1. The CDR3 runs to 15 residues. CDR1 and CDR2 from the germline V gene are MDHEN and SYDVKM. Trimming at V came to 5 bases and at J to 3 bases, leaving 9 bases not matched to a gene. The CDR3, as DNA: TGTGCCAGCAGTCCGAGACAGGGGACAGGCTACGAGCAGTACTTC. Its protein is CASSPRQGTGYEQYF.

As concerns this clone: The sample carries other DNA sequences with the same CDR3. The chain links TRBV19 to TRBJ1-1; D not resolved. The CDR3 has 12 amino acids. V lost 1 base, J lost 6 bases, and 6 bases lay in between. CDR1 is LNHDA, CDR2 SQIVND, per germline (reference sequence). The CDR3 DNA is TGTGCCAGTAGTATAGGAGGGTCTGAAGCTTTCTTT. Translating it yields CASSIGGSEAFF.

J is TRBJ2-1 and V is TRBV7-8; perhaps D is TRBD1 or TRBD2 (5 bases each). Trimming removed 2 bases at V and 8 bases at J, with 16 bases between. The CDR3 is made up of 15 amino acids. Germline V gene lookup returns CDR1 SGHVS and CDR2 FQNEAQ. DNA of the CDR3: TGTGCCAGCAGCTTAAGAGGGGCATCGGGTGATGAGCAGTTCTTC. The encoded protein is CASSLRGASGDEQFF.

The V call is TRBV28, the J call TRBJ1-2, with a tentative D call TRBD1 (5 bases). Looked up from germline, CDR1 is MDHEN and CDR2 is SYDVKM. CDR3 length equals 13 residues. V shed 6 bases and J shed 6 bases, with 14 bases lying between them. The DNA for the CDR3 is TGTGCCAGCAGCCTGCCGGGGCCACATGGCTACACCTTC. It is translated as CASSLPGPHGYTF.

This chain connects TRBV7-2 to TRBJ1-5; 8 bases map to TRBD1. Trimming removed 3 bases from V and 7 bases from J; junction bases left unmatched: 8. The CDR3 is 15 residues long. Germline V gives CDR1 SGHTA, CDR2 FQGNSA. The CDR3 DNA sequence: TGTGCCAGCAGCTTTGGACAGGGTATAAGGCAGCCCCAGCATTTT. This codes for CASSFGQGIRQPQHF.

The genes are TRBV27 and TRBJ1-1; D possibly corresponds to TRBD1 (5 bases). The ends were cut back, 6 bases at V and 4 bases at J, with 9 bases in the middle. In germline, CDR1 is MNHEY, CDR2 SMNVEV (reference sequence). CDR3 length equals 12 residues. The CDR3 nucleotides read TGTGCCAGCAGGGGACTCAGCACTGAAGCTTTCTTT. This encodes CASRGLSTEAFF.

This chain links TRBV28 with TRBJ1-5; D is perhaps TRBD1 (6 bases). Per germline, CDR1 MDHEN and CDR2 SYDVKM. V shed 6 bases and J shed 5 bases, with 14 bases lying between them. The CDR3 has 14 residues. In DNA, the CDR3 is TGTGCCAGCAGGGATAGGGGGTTGTATCAGCCCCAGCATTTT. This gives the protein CASRDRGLYQPQHF.